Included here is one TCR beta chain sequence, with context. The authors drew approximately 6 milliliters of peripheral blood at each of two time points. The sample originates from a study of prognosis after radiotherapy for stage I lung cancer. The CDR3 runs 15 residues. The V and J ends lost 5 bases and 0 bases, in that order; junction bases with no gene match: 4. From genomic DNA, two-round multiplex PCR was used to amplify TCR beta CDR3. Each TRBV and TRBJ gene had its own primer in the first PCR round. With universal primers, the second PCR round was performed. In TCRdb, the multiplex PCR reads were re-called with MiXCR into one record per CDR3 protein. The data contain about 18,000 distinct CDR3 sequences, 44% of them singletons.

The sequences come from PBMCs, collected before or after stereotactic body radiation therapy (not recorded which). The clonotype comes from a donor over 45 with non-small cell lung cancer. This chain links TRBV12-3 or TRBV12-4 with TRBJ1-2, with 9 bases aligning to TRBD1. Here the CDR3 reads CASSPGQGPNYGYTF. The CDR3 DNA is TGTGCCAGCAGTCCGGGACAGGGCCCTAACTATGGCTACACCTTC.